Below, one T cell receptor (beta chain) is given with its context. What it recognizes is unknown. The data were obtained in a study of T cells after yellow fever vaccination. Study-wide results and limits: Re-detected after boosting: most primary clones, almost 98% of CD4 and over 80% of CD8. Although the secondary response was weaker, it peaked faster, at day 5 versus 15.

TCRdb independently ran MiXCR on the 5' RACE reads; one entry per CDR3 protein. The data hold about 580,000 distinct CDR3 sequences, with about a sixth observed a single time. Germline V gives CDR1 SGHVS, CDR2 FNYEAQ. The CDR3 spans 20 residues. The V and J ends lost 1 base and 1 base, in that order; junction bases with no gene match: 14. Material: PBMCs, obtained less than 6 days after the first yellow fever vaccination. The source is a man younger than 35 who received the YFV17D yellow fever vaccine. The chain carries TRBV7-6 and TRBJ2-5; 11 bases line up with TRBD2. CDR3 in amino acids: CASSLVPSGGSPRVQETQYF. CDR3 in DNA: TGTGCCAGCAGCTTAGTTCCTAGCGGGGGGTCACCGAGAGTCCAAGAGACCCAGTACTTC.